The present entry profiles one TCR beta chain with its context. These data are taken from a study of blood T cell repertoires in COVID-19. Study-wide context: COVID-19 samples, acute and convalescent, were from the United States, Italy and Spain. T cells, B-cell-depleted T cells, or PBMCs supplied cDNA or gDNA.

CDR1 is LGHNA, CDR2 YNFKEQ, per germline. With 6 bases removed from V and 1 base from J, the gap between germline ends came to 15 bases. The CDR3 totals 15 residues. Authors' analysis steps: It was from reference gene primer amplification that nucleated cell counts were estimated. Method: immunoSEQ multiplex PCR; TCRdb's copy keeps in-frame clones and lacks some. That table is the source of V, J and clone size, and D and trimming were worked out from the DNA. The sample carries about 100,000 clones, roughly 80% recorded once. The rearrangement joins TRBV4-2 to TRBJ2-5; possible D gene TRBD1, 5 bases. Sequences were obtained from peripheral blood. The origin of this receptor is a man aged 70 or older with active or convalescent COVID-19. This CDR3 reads CASSTRLGPQETQYF. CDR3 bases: TGTGCCAGCAGTACACGACTGGGGCCCCAAGAGACCCAGTACTTC.